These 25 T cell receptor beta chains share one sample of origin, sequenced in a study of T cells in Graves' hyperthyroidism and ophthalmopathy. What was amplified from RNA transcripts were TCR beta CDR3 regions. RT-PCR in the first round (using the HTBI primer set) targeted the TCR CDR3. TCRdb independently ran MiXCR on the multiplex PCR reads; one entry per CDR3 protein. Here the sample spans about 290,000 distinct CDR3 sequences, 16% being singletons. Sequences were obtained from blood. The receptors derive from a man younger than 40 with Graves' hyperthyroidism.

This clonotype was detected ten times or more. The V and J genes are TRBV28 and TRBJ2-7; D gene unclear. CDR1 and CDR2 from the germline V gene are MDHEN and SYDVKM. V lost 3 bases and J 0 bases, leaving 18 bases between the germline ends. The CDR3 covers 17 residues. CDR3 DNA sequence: TGTGCCAGCAGTTTTGCGCCCGACGGCCCGAGCTCCTACGAGCAGTACTTC. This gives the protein CASSFAPDGPSSYEQYF.

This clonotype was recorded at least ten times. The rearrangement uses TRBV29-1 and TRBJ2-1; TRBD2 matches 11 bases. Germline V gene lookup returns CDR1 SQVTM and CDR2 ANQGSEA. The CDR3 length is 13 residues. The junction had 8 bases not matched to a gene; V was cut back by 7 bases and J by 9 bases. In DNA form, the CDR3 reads TGCAGCGGCGGGACTAGCGGAGGGAGTGAGCAGTTCTTC. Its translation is CSGGTSGGSEQFF.

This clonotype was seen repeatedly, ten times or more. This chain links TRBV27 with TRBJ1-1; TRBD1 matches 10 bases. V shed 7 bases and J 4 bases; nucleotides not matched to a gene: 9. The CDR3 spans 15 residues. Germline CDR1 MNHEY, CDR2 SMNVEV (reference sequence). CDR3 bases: TGTGCCAGCACCCTAAGCCGACAGGGGGCCACTGAAGCTTTCTTT. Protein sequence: CASTLSRQGATEAFF.

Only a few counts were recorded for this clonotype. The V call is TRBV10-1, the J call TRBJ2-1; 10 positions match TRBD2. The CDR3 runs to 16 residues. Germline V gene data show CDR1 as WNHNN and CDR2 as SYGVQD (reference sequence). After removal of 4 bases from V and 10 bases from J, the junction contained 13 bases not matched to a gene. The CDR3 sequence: CASSAYSSGRLGEQFF. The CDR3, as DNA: TGCGCCAGCAGTGCTTACTCTAGCGGGAGACTTGGAGAGCAGTTCTTC.

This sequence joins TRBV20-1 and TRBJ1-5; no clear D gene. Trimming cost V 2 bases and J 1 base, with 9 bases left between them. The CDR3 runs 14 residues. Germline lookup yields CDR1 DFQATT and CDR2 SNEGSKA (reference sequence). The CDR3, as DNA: TGCAGTGCTAGACAAGGACCGAGCAATCAGCCCCAGCATTTT. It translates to CSARQGPSNQPQHF.

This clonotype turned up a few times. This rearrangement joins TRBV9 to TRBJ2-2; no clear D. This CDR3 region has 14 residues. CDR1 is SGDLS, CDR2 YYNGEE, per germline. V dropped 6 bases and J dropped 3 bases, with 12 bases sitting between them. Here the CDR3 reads CASTPQSHTGELFF. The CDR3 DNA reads TGTGCCAGCACTCCCCAGAGTCACACCGGGGAGCTGTTTTTT.

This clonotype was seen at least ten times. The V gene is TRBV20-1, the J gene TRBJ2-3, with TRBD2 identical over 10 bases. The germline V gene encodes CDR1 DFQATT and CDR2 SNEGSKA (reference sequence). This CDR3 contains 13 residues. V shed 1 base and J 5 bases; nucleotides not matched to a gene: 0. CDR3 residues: CSARGTSGDTQYF. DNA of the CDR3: TGCAGTGCTAGAGGGACTAGCGGAGATACGCAGTATTTT.

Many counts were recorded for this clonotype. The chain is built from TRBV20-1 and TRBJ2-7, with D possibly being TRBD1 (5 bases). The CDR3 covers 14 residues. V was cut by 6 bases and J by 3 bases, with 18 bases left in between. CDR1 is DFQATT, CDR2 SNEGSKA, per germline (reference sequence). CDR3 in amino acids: CSAPNTGSNYEQYF. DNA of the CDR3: TGCAGTGCGCCTAACACAGGATCAAACTACGAGCAGTACTTC.

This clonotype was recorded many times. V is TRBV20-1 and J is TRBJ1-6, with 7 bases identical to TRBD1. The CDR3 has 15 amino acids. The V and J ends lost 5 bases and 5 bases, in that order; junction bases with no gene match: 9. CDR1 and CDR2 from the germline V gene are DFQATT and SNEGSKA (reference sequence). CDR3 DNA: TGCAGTGCTTTTTCCGGTACAGGGGATAATTCACCCCTCCACTTT. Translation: CSAFSGTGDNSPLHF.

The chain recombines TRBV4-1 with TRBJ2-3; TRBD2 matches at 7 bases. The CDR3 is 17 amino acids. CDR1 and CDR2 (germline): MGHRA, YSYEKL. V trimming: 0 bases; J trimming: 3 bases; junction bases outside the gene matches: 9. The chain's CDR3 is CASSQDSAGVVTDTQYF. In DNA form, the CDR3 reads TGCGCCAGCAGCCAAGATTCCGCGGGAGTTGTAACAGATACGCAGTATTTT.

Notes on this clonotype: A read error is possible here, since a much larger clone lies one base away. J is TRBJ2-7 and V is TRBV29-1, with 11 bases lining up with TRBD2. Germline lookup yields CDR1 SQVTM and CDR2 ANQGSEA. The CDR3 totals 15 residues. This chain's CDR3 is CSVGYGTSGSYVQYF. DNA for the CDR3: TGCAGCGTTGGATACGGGACTAGCGGCTCCTACGTGCAGTACTTC.

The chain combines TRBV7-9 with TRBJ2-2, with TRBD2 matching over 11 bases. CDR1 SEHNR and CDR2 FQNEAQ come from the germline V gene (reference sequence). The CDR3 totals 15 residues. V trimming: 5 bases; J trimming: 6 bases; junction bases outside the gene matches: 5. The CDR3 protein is CASSPLAGGAGELFF. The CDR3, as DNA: TGTGCCAGCAGCCCCCTAGCGGGAGGTGCCGGGGAGCTGTTTTTT.

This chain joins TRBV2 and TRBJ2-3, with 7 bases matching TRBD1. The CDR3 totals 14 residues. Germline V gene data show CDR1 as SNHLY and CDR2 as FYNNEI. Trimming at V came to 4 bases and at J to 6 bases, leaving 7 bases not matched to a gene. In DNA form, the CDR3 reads TGTGCCAGCAGTGGGGACAGTTTATCCGATACGCAGTATTTT. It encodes CASSGDSLSDTQYF.

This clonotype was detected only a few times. CDR3 bases: TGTGCCAGCAGCGTAGAAGAGACTAGCGGGAGGAATGAGCAGTTCTTC. This translates into CASSVEETSGRNEQFF. V gene TRBV9 combines with J gene TRBJ2-1; TRBD2 aligns across 13 bases. The length of the CDR3 is 16 residues. Trimming removed 0 bases from V and 7 bases from J; junction bases left unmatched: 4. CDR1 SGDLS and CDR2 YYNGEE come from the germline V gene. Complete variable domain (other parts from reference TRBV9 and TRBJ2-1): DSGVTQTPKHLITATGQRVTLRCSPRSGDLSVYWYQQSLDQGLQFLIQYYNGEERAKGNILERFSAQQFPDLHSELNLSSLELGDSALYFCASSVEETSGRNEQFFGPGTRLTVL.

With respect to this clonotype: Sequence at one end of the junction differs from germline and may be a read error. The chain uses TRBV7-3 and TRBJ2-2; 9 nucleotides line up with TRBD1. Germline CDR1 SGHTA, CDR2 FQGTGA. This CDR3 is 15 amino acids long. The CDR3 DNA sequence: TGTGCCAGCAGCAGGACAGGGGAGTACACCTGGGAGCTGTTTTTT. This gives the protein CASSRTGEYTWELFF.

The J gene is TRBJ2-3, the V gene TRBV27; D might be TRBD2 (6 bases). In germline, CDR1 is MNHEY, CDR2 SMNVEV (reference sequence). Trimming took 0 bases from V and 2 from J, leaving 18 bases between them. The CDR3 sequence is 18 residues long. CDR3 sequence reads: CASSLSEPGLYPTDTQYF. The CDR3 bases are TGTGCCAGCAGTTTATCCGAACCGGGACTCTATCCCACAGATACGCAGTATTTT.

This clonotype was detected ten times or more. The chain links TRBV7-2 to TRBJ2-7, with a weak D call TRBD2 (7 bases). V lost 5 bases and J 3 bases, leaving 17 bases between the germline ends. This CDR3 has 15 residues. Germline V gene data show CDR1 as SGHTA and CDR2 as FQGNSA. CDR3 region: CASSRGGGENYEQYF. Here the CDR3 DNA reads TGTGCCAGCAGCCGCGGAGGGGGGGAAAACTACGAGCAGTACTTC.

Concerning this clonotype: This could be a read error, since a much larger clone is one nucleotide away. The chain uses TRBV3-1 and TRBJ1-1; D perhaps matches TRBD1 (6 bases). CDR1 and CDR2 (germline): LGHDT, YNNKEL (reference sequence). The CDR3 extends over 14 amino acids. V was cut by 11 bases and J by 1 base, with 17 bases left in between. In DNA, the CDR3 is TGTGCCCGCACAGACAGGTTCAGGAACACTGAAGCTTTCTTT. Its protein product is CARTDRFRNTEAFF.

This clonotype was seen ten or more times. This CDR3 reads CASSWVAGGKSNEQYF. CDR3 in DNA: TGTGCCAGCAGTTGGGTAGCGGGAGGGAAAAGCAACGAGCAGTACTTC. V usage is TRBV28 and J usage is TRBJ2-7; 11 bases are a match to TRBD2. The CDR3 has 16 amino acids. In germline, CDR1 is MDHEN, CDR2 SYDVKM. Unmatched junction bases numbered 10, after V lost 4 bases and J lost 5 bases.

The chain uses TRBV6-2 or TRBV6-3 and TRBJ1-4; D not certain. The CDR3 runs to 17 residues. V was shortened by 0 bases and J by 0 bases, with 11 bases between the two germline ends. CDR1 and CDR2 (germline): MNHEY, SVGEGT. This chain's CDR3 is CASSYSDFPPTNEKLFF. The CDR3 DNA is TGTGCCAGCAGTTACTCTGACTTCCCCCCAACTAATGAAAAACTGTTTTTT.

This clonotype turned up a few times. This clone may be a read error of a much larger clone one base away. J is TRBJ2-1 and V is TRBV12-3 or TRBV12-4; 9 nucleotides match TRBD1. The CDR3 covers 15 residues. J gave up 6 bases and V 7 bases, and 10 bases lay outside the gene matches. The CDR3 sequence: CASMGDRDFANEQFF. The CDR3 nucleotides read TGTGCCAGCATGGGGGACAGGGATTTTGCCAATGAGCAGTTCTTC.

The CDR3 DNA sequence: TGTGCCAGCAGCCGCCCAGGGAGCTCCTACGAGCAGTACTTC. Its protein product is CASSRPGSSYEQYF. The chain recombines TRBV7-9 with TRBJ2-7; D is possibly TRBD1 or TRBD2 (5 bases each). V lost 5 bases to trimming and J lost 0 bases, with 11 bases between them. In germline, CDR1 is SEHNR, CDR2 FQNEAQ (reference sequence). This CDR3 region has 14 residues. Using reference TRBV7-9 and TRBJ2-7 for the parts outside the CDR3, the full variable domain is DTGVSQNPRHKITKRGQNVTFRCDPISEHNRLYWYRQTLGQGPEFLTYFQNEAQLEKSRLLSDRFSAERPKGSFSTLEIQRTEQGDSAMYLCASSRPGSSYEQYFGPGTRLTVT.

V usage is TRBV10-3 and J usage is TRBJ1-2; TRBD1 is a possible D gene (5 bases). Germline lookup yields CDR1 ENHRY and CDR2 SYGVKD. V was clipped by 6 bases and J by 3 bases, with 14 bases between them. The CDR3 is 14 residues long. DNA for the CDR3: TGTGCCATCAGGAGGGGCCTCCGCGACTATGGCTACACCTTC. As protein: CAIRRGLRDYGYTF.

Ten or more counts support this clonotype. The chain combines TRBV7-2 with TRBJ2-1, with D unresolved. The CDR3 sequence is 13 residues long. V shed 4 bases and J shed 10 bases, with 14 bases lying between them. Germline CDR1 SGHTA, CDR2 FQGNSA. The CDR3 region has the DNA TGTGCCAGCAGCTCCCGGACCGCCCACGAGCAGTTCTTC. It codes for CASSSRTAHEQFF.

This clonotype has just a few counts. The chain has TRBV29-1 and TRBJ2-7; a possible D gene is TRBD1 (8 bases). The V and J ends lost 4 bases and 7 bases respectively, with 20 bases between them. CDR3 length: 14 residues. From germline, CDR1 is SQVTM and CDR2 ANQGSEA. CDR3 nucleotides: TGCAGCGTTGCCGGGGGGCAGGGGGCTCGGGAGCAGTACTTC. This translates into CSVAGGQGAREQYF.